The entry below describes one T cell receptor (beta chain). Its target is not known. At one end the junction does not follow the germline gene, possibly because of a read error. Three rounds of nested PCR, following a modified ARM-PCR protocol, produced the TCRbeta library. A single record per CDR3 protein comes from TCRdb applying MiXCR to the multiplex PCR reads. The data hold under 150,000 distinct CDR3 sequences, with 66% observed a single time. This entry comes from a study of tumor and adjacent non-tumor tissue in lung cancer. Study context: Histology: under 15 adenocarcinoma, a couple of squamous cell carcinoma, 1 small cell lung cancer.

This sample's RNA came from whole unsorted tissue. Findings and limits, study-wide: Significantly higher TCR diversity was found in tumor than normal lung.

Per germline, CDR1 DFQATT and CDR2 SNEGSKA (reference sequence). The CDR3 runs to 15 residues. The source is a man aged 55 to 70 with small cell lung cancer. Sequenced sample: lung tumor tissue. The rearrangement links TRBV20-1 to TRBJ1-1, with 7 bases that match TRBD1. The CDR3 sequence: CSASRRAGGYTETFF. The CDR3 DNA reads TGCAGTGCCTCGCGCAGGGCAGGGGGATACACTGAAACTTTCTTT.